This TCR beta chain was identified in a study of cytomegalovirus exposure and HLA in healthy donors. To note about this clone: No antigen is known for it.

Study results and limitations: Apparent HLA restriction characterized most CMV-associated TCR beta chains in a later analysis.

Use of 60 Vbeta and 13 Jbeta primers characterized the PCR. Profiling relied on immunoSEQ multiplex PCR, and the TCRdb table lists in-frame clones only, not all of them. The repertoire holds 200,000 or so clones, with about 80% as singletons. The V and J ends lost 0 bases and 4 bases, in that order; junction bases with no gene match: 6. The CDR3 covers 15 residues. CDR1 SGHRS and CDR2 YFSETQ come from the germline V gene. The sequenced sample consisted of PBMCs. V gene TRBV5-1 combines with J gene TRBJ1-1; 7 bases align to TRBD1. The receptor was derived from a young woman in good health and CMV-seropositive. CDR3 sequence: CASSLETGRRTEAFF. Written as DNA, the CDR3 is TGCGCCAGCAGCTTGGAGACAGGGAGGCGCACTGAAGCTTTCTTT.